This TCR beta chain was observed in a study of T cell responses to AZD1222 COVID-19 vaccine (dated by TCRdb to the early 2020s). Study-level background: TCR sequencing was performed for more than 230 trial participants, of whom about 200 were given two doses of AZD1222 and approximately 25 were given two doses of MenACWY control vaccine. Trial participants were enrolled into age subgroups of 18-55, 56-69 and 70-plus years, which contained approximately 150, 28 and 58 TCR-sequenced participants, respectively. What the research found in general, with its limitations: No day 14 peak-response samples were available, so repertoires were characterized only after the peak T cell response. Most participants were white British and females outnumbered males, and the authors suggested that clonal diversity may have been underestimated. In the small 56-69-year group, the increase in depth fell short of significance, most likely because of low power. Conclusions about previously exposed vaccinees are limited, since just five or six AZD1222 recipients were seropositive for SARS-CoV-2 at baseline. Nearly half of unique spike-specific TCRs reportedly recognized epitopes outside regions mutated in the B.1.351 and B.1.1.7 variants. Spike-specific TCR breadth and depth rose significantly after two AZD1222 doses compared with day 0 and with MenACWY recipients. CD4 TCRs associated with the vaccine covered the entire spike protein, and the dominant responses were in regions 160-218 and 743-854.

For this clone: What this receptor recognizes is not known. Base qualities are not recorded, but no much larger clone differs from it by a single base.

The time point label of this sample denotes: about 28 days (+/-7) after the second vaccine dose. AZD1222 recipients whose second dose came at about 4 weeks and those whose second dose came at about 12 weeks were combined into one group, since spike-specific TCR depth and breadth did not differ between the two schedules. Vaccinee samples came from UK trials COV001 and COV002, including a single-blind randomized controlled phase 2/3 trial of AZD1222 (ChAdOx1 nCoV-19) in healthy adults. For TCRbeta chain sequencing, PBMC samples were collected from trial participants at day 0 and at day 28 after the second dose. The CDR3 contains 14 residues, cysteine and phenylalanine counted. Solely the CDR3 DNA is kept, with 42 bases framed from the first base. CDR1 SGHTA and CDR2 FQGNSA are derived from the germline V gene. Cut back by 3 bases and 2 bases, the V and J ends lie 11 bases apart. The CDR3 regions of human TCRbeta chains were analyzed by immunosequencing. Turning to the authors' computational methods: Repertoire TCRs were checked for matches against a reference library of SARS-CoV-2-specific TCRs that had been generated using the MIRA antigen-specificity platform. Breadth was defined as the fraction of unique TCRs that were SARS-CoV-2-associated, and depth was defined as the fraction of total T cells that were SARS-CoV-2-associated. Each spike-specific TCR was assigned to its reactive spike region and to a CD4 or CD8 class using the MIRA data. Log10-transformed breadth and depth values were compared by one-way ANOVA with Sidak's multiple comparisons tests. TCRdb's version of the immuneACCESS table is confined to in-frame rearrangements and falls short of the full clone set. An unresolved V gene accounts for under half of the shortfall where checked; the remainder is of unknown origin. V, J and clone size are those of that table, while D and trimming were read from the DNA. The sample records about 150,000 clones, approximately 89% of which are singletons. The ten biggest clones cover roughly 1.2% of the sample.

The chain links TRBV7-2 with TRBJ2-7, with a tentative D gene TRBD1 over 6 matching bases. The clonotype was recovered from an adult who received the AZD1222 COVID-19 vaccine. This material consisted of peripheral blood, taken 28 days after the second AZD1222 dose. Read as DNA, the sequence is TGTGCCAGCAGCTTGGGCGCAGGGGCCTACGAGCAGTACTTC. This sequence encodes CASSLGAGAYEQYF.